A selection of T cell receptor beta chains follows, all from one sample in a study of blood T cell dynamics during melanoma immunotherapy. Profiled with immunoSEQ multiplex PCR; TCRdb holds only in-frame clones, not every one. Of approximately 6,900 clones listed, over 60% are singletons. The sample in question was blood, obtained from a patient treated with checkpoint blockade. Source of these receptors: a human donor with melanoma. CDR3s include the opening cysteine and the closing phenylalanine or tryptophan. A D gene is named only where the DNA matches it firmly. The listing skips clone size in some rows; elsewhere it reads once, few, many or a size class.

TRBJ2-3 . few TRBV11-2 CASSYRDTQYF TGTGCCAGCAGCTACCGTGATACGCAGTATTTT
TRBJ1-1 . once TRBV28 CASSLWGQANTEAFF TGTGCCAGCAGTTTATGGGGCCAGGCGAACACTGAAGCTTTCTTT
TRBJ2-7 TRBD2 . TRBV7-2 CASSPPRLAGGREQYF TGTGCCAGCAGCCCTCCTAGACTAGCGGGGGGTAGGGAGCAGTACTTC
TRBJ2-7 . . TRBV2 CASSENGGAYEQYF TGTGCCAGCAGTGAAAACGGCGGAGCCTACGAGCAGTACTTC
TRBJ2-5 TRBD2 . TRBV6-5 CASSRTSGGLETQYF TGTGCCAGCAGTCGGACTAGCGGGGGATTAGAGACCCAGTACTTC
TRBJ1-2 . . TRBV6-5 CASSYMGTPMGYTF TGTGCCAGCAGTTATATGGGCACCCCCATGGGCTACACCTTC
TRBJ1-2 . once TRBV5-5 CASSTRTGGYTF TGTGCCAGCAGCACCCGGACTGGCGGCTACACCTTC
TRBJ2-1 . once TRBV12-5 CASGSPRGTYNEQFF TGTGCTAGTGGTTCCCCCAGGGGAACCTACAATGAGCAGTTCTTC
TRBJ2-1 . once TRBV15 CATSRDQGFAMFYEQFF TGTGCCACCAGCAGAGACCAGGGGTTTGCAATGTTCTATGAGCAGTTCTTC
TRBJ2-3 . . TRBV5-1 CASSLDSNRKTQYF TGCGCCAGCAGCTTGGATAGTAATAGAAAGACGCAGTATTTT
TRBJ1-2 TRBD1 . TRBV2 CASKDRGLVGYTF TGTGCCAGCAAGGACAGGGGGCTTGTTGGCTACACCTTC
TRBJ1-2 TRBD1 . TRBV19 CASSTEGTGHYGYTF TGTGCCAGTAGTACAGAAGGGACAGGGCACTATGGCTACACCTTC
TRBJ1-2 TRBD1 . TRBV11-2 CASSPGQAYGYTF TGTGCCAGCAGCCCTGGACAGGCATATGGCTACACCTTC
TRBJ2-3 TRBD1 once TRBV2 CASSAQGGGTDTQYF TGTGCCAGCAGCGCACAGGGGGGAGGCACAGATACGCAGTATTTT
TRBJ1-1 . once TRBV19 CASKNTVMNTEAFF TGTGCCAGTAAAAACACGGTCATGAACACTGAAGCTTTCTTT
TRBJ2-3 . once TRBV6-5 CASSPDGWNTDTQYF TGTGCCAGCAGCCCGGACGGTTGGAACACAGATACGCAGTATTTT
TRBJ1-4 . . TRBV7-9 CASSYQGTNEKLFF TGTGCCAGCAGCTACCAGGGGACTAATGAAAAACTGTTTTTT
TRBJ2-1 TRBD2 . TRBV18 CASSDDRPGTSGSGTQFF TGTGCCAGCTCAGACGACAGACCCGGGACTAGCGGGAGTGGCACCCAGTTCTTC
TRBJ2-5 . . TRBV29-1 CSVRQLQETQYF TGCAGCGTGCGACAGTTACAAGAGACCCAGTACTTC
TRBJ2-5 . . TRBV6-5 CASSWPGRGETQYF TGTGCCAGCAGCTGGCCGGGCAGGGGAGAGACCCAGTACTTC
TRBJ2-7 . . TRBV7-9 CASSLGWDGEEQYF TGTGCCAGCAGCTTAGGTTGGGACGGTGAAGAGCAGTACTTC
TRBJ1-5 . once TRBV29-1 CSASVANSNQPQHF TGCAGCGCCTCGGTGGCTAATAGCAATCAGCCCCAGCATTTT
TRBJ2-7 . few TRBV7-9 CASRPQADSYEQYF TGTGCCAGCAGGCCACAGGCGGACTCCTACGAGCAGTACTTC
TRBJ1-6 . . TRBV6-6 CASGHSPLHF TGTGCCAGCGGACATTCACCCCTCCACTTT
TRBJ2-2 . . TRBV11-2 CASSLYANTGELFF TGTGCCAGCAGCTTATACGCCAACACCGGGGAGCTGTTTTTT
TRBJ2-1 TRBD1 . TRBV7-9 CASSTRDSYNEQFF TGTGCCAGCAGCACCCGGGACAGCTACAATGAGCAGTTCTTC
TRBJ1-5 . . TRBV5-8 CASSRDRSNQPQHF TGTGCCAGCAGCCGGGACCGTTCAAATCAGCCCCAGCATTTT
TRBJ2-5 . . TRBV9 CASSVASQETQYF TGTGCCAGCAGCGTAGCCAGCCAAGAGACCCAGTACTTC
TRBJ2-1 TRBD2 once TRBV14 CASSPSSGAGNEQFF TGTGCCAGCAGCCCGTCGAGCGGGGCGGGGAATGAGCAGTTCTTC
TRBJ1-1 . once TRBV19 CASAPVGNTEAFF TGTGCCAGCGCCCCGGTGGGGAACACTGAAGCTTTCTTT
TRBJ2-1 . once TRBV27 CASRRDRNSYNEQFF TGTGCCAGCAGGCGGGACCGTAACTCCTACAATGAGCAGTTCTTC
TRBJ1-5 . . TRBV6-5 CASRGLTSNQPQHF TGTGCCAGCAGGGGACTTACGAGCAATCAGCCCCAGCATTTT
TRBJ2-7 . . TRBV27 CASRVVGSNEQYF TGTGCCAGCAGGGTCGTGGGGTCCAACGAGCAGTACTTC
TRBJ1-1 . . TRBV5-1 CASSLMAPQGNTEAFF TGCGCCAGCAGCTTGATGGCCCCCCAAGGGAACACTGAAGCTTTCTTT
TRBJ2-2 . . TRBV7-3 CASSNRDTGELFF TGTGCCAGCAGCAACAGGGACACCGGGGAGCTGTTTTTT
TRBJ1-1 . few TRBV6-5 CASSRTRKDEAFF TGTGCCAGCAGTCGGACCCGAAAGGATGAAGCTTTCTTT
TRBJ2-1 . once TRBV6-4 CASSVNRDSGNEQFF TGTGCCAGCAGTGTTAACAGGGATTCTGGGAATGAGCAGTTCTTC
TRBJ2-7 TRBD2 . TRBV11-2 CASRTVAGGGYEQYF TGTGCCAGCAGGACCGTAGCGGGGGGCGGTTACGAGCAGTACTTC
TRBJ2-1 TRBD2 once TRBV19 CASSPGASGSHGSYNEQFF TGTGCCAGTAGCCCTGGGGCTAGCGGGTCACACGGCTCCTACAATGAGCAGTTCTTC
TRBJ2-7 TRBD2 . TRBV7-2 CASSLGGTSGSSSYEQYF TGTGCCAGCAGCTTAGGGGGGACTAGCGGGAGTAGCTCCTACGAGCAGTACTTC
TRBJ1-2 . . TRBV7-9 CASSLRSELGYTF TGTGCCAGCAGCTTACGGTCTGAGCTTGGCTACACCTTC